Shown below are 23 T cell receptor beta chains from a single sample sequenced in a study of human T cells and chemical hapten exposure. TCRdb reanalysed the RACE reads using MiXCR and keeps one entry per CDR3 protein. In the table there are 80,000 to 100,000 distinct CDR3 sequences, approximately 10% of which are singletons. Time point described: patch test 3, about 24 weeks after DPC sensitization. The treatment: therapeutic diphenylcyclopropenone sensitization with weekly scalp DPC. The source was whole blood, collected in connection with sensitization to the hapten diphenylcyclopropenone (DPC). These receptors were collected from a woman aged 25 to 39 with alopecia areata. Some clones in this sample may be carry-over from other donors' samples.

This clonotype was seen repeatedly, ten times or more. The chain has TRBV2 and TRBJ2-1; TRBD2 aligns across 8 bases. V shed 6 bases and J 5 bases; nucleotides not matched to a gene: 12. There are 16 residues in the CDR3. The germline CDR1 and CDR2 sequences are SNHLY and FYNNEI. The CDR3 DNA reads TGTGCCAGCAGGACGGGACTAGTGAGCGTCCACAATGAGCAGTTCTTC. This translates into CASRTGLVSVHNEQFF.

In its sample, this clonotype was seen many times. This chain joins TRBV6-2 or TRBV6-3 and TRBJ1-5; TRBD1 agrees at 7 bases. V lost 3 bases and J lost 3; bases outside the gene matches: 8. This CDR3 is 16 amino acids long. Germline CDR1 reads MNHEY; CDR2 reads SVGEGT. The CDR3 region has the DNA TGTGCCAGCAGTTATTTGGGGGGACAGATCAATCAGCCCCAGCATTTT. Translation: CASSYLGGQINQPQHF.

This chain uses TRBV5-4 with TRBJ2-1; TRBD1 matches 7 bases. The CDR3 is 15 amino acids. The V gene end was trimmed by 2 bases and the J gene end by 8 bases; junction bases not matched to a gene: 10. Germline V lookup: CDR1 SGHNT, CDR2 YYREEE (reference sequence). This chain's CDR3 is CASSFDRESRYEQFF. As DNA, the CDR3 is TGTGCCAGCAGCTTTGACAGGGAGTCGCGGTATGAGCAGTTCTTC. Looking up the rest from reference TRBV5-4 and TRBJ2-1 gives the full variable domain: ETGVTQSPTHLIKTRGQQVTLRCSSQSGHNTVSWYQQALGQGPQFIFQYYREEENGRGNFPPRFSGLQFPNYSSELNVNALELDDSALYLCASSFDRESRYEQFFGPGTRLTVL.

Many counts were recorded for this clonotype. This sequence joins TRBV20-1 and TRBJ1-1, with D possibly TRBD1 on 6 matching bases. The CDR3 is 13 amino acids. V lost 5 bases to trimming and J lost 7 bases, with 17 bases between them. CDR1 is DFQATT, CDR2 SNEGSKA, per germline (reference sequence). CDR3 residues: CSAPQPGAGEAFF. CDR3 sequence (DNA): TGCAGTGCTCCCCAACCAGGGGCCGGTGAAGCTTTCTTT.

This chain uses TRBV7-2 with TRBJ1-1; 7 bases align to TRBD1. The length of the CDR3 is 15 residues. Losses at the gene ends were 7 bases for V and 5 bases for J; bases not matched to a gene: 13. CDR1 is SGHTA, CDR2 FQGNSA, per germline. The CDR3: CASTNLWQGGTEAFF. CDR3 coding DNA: TGTGCCAGCACCAACCTTTGGCAGGGGGGAACTGAAGCTTTCTTT.

This clonotype was found many times. The chain combines TRBV3-1 with TRBJ2-1, with D tentatively TRBD2 (5 bases). V was trimmed by 5 bases and J by 7 bases, leaving 12 bases between them. The CDR3 spans 13 residues. In germline, CDR1 is LGHDT, CDR2 YNNKEL (reference sequence). CDR3 in amino acids: CASSGSLGNEQFF. As DNA, the CDR3 is TGTGCCAGCAGCGGGAGTCTGGGAAATGAGCAGTTCTTC.

Ten or more counts support this clonotype. The chain uses TRBV18 and TRBJ1-2; TRBD1 matches 11 bases. The J segment lost 5 bases and the V segment lost 3 bases, leaving 8 bases of the junction unmatched. Germline CDR1 is KGHSH and CDR2 is LQKENI. The CDR3 loop spans 16 amino acids. CDR3: CASSPLGTGGKYGYTF. CDR3 in DNA: TGTGCCAGCTCACCGCTCGGGACAGGGGGAAAGTATGGCTACACCTTC.

CDR3 DNA sequence: TGTGCCACCAGCTCTGGGTCGGGGGGGTACAATGAGCAGTTCTTC. It is translated as CATSSGSGGYNEQFF. The rearrangement uses TRBV15 and TRBJ2-1; 8 bases match TRBD2. Germline lookup yields CDR1 LNHNV and CDR2 YYDKDF (reference sequence). This CDR3 is built from 15 residues. J gave up 4 bases and V 5 bases, and 7 bases lay outside the gene matches.

This clonotype was picked up many times. V is TRBV12-3 or TRBV12-4 and J is TRBJ2-2; 10 bases line up with TRBD2. Losses at the gene ends were 10 bases for V and 7 bases for J; bases not matched to a gene: 6. The length of the CDR3 is 13 residues. The CDR3 here is CATRAGGHGELFF. The CDR3 nucleotides read TGTGCCACCCGAGCGGGGGGGCACGGGGAGCTGTTTTTT.

This clonotype was observed a handful of times. V usage is TRBV5-1 and J usage is TRBJ2-3, with 9 bases aligning to TRBD1. The CDR3 is 16 amino acids. From germline, CDR1 is SGHRS and CDR2 YFSETQ. V trimming: 4 bases; J trimming: 3 bases; junction bases outside the gene matches: 9. CDR3 in DNA: TGCGCCAGCAGCCCTCAACAGGGGGCGCAAACAGATACGCAGTATTTT. The encoded protein is CASSPQQGAQTDTQYF.

In this sample, this clonotype turned up a few times. The rearrangement joins TRBV28 to TRBJ2-1, with D maybe TRBD1 (5 bases). The V end lost 7 bases, the J end lost 7 bases, and 17 bases lay between the germline ends. CDR1 is MDHEN, CDR2 SYDVKM, per germline. CDR3 length equals 14 residues. CDR3 protein: CASTSQGFVNEQFF. DNA of the CDR3: TGTGCCAGCACTTCCCAGGGCTTTGTTAATGAGCAGTTCTTC.

The genes are TRBV3-1 and TRBJ2-2, with 8 bases identical to TRBD2. Trimming took 6 bases from V and 3 from J; bases not matched to a gene: 3. The CDR3 is 14 residues long. Germline values: CDR1 LGHDT, CDR2 YNNKEL (reference sequence). As DNA, the CDR3 is TGTGCCAGCAGAACTAGCGGCCACACCGGGGAGCTGTTTTTT. Its translation is CASRTSGHTGELFF. Based on the CDR3 plus reference TRBV3-1 and TRBJ2-2, the full variable domain is DTAVSQTPKYLVTQMGNDKSIKCEQNLGHDTMYWYKQDSKKFLKIMFSYNNKELIINETVPNRFSPKSPDKAHLNLHINSLELGDSAVYFCASRTSGHTGELFFGEGSRLTVL.

This clonotype was counted at least ten times. The chain links TRBV7-8 to TRBJ1-6; TRBD1 agrees at 9 bases. Trimming at V came to 3 bases and at J to 5 bases, leaving 14 bases not matched to a gene. This CDR3 comprises 19 residues. Germline lookup yields CDR1 SGHVS and CDR2 FQNEAQ. The CDR3 DNA reads as TGTGCCAGCAGCTTTCCCCGGGACAGGGCGGTCGGGGATAATTCACCCCTCCACTTT. Encoded protein: CASSFPRDRAVGDNSPLHF.

This clonotype was observed a handful of times. The chain uses TRBV29-1 and TRBJ2-1, with D tentatively TRBD2 (11 bases). V was pared by 4 bases and J by 0 bases, with 31 bases between. The CDR3 consists of 21 residues. Germline CDR1 is SQVTM and CDR2 is ANQGSEA. The CDR3 bases are TGCAGCGTTGCCGGGACAGGGGTTGGTAGCGGGAGGGCCGCCTCCTACAATGAGCAGTTCTTC. Translated: CSVAGTGVGSGRAASYNEQFF.

This clonotype was found a few times. The V and J genes are TRBV30 and TRBJ2-2; D unclear. V dropped 5 bases and J dropped 8 bases, with 15 bases sitting between them. The germline gives CDR1 GTSNPN, CDR2 SVGIG (reference sequence). This CDR3 region has 13 residues. CDR3 amino acids: CAWDGRRRGELFF. The DNA for the CDR3 is TGTGCCTGGGATGGTAGGCGCAGAGGGGAGCTGTTTTTT.

In this sample, this clonotype turned up many times. V gene TRBV5-1 combines with J gene TRBJ1-5; D not resolved. The CDR3 contains 14 residues. Germline loops: CDR1 SGHRS, CDR2 YFSETQ. V lost 0 bases and J lost 6, with 10 bases in between. Written as DNA, the CDR3 is TGCGCCAGCAGCTTGGTCGGGGAGGGTCAGCCCCAGCATTTT. It yields the protein CASSLVGEGQPQHF.

The chain uses TRBV18 and TRBJ2-1, with 8 bases matching TRBD2. This CDR3 has 16 residues. The germline V gene has CDR1 KGHSH and CDR2 LQKENI. V trimming: 5 bases; J trimming: 7 bases; junction bases outside the gene matches: 13. The CDR3 DNA follows: TGTGCCAGCTCAGGGAGCCCCGGGGGGGGCGCAAATGAGCAGTTCTTC. Encoded protein: CASSGSPGGGANEQFF.

This clonotype came up many times. The chain links TRBV19 to TRBJ2-3; D gene ambiguous. The CDR3 runs to 13 residues. V lost 5 bases, J lost 7 bases, and 13 bases lay in between. From germline, CDR1 is LNHDA and CDR2 SQIVND (reference sequence). CDR3 DNA: TGTGCCAGTAGTCCCCAGATTACGAATACGCAGTATTTT. It specifies CASSPQITNTQYF. The full variable domain, rest sourced from reference TRBV19 and TRBJ2-3, is DGGITQSPKYLFRKEGQNVTLSCEQNLNHDAMYWYRQDPGQGLRLIYYSQIVNDFQKGDIAEGYSVSREKKESFPLTVTSAQKNPTAFYLCASSPQITNTQYFGPGTRLTVL.

The CDR3 sequence: CSARGALAGEGRDTDTQYF. For the CDR3, the DNA is TGCAGTGCTAGGGGGGCGCTAGCGGGAGAGGGAAGGGACACAGATACGCAGTATTTT. This sequence joins TRBV20-1 and TRBJ2-3, with 10 positions matching TRBD2. V shed 3 bases and J 2 bases; nucleotides not matched to a gene: 17. This CDR3 is built from 19 residues. CDR1 and CDR2 (germline): DFQATT, SNEGSKA (reference sequence).

The sample holds many counts of this clonotype. The V call is TRBV29-1, the J call TRBJ2-1, with D unresolved. Germline V gene sequence: CDR1 SQVTM, CDR2 ANQGSEA. The V and J ends lost 3 bases and 5 bases respectively, with 2 bases between them. CDR3 length: 10 residues. The CDR3 DNA is TGCAGCGTTGAGCACAATGAGCAGTTCTTC. Its protein is CSVEHNEQFF.

This clonotype was seen a handful of times. The chain has TRBV20-1 and TRBJ2-5; 10 nucleotides match TRBD2. Germline CDR1 reads DFQATT; CDR2 reads SNEGSKA (reference sequence). The ends lost 1 base at V and 2 bases at J; junction bases unmatched: 7. The CDR3 has 16 residues. CDR3 residues: CSARGTSGKPQETQYF. Written as DNA, the CDR3 is TGCAGTGCTAGAGGGACTAGCGGAAAACCTCAAGAGACCCAGTACTTC.

This rearrangement joins TRBV6-4 to TRBJ2-1; D is perhaps TRBD1 (6 bases). The V end lost 7 bases, the J end lost 0 bases, and 13 bases lay between the germline ends. The CDR3 length is 15 residues. CDR1 is MRHNA, CDR2 SNTAGT, per germline. DNA of the CDR3: TGTGCCAGCACTAAGGACAGTGACTCCTACAATGAGCAGTTCTTC. Translated, it gives CASTKDSDSYNEQFF.

This clonotype has a count of ten or more. The chain recombines TRBV6-2 or TRBV6-3 with TRBJ2-3, with 10 bases lining up with TRBD2. Per the germline V gene, CDR1 is MNHEY and CDR2 is SVGEGT. The CDR3 is 15 amino acids. J was trimmed by 3 bases and V by 5 bases; bases with no gene match: 5. The CDR3 bases are TGTGCCAGCAGTAGCGGGAGGGGTTTAACAGATACGCAGTATTTT. Its protein is CASSSGRGLTDTQYF.